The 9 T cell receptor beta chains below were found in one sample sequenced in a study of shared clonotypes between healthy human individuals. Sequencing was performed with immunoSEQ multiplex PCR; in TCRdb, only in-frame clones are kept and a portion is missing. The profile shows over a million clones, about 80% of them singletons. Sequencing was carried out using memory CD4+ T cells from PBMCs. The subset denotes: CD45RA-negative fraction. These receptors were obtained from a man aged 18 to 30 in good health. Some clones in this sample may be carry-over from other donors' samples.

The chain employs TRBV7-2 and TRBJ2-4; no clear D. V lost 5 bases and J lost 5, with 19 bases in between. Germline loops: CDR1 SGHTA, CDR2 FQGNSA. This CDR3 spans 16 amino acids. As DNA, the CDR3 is TGTGCCAGCAGCCTCCGGGCGAACCCAAGCCAAAACATTCAGTACTTC. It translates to CASSLRANPSQNIQYF.

As DNA, the CDR3 is TGTGCCAGCAGCCAAGTAGGGGCAGGGCATCGAGAGACCCAGTACTTC. Its translation is CASSQVGAGHRETQYF. This chain connects TRBV14 to TRBJ2-5, with D perhaps matching TRBD1 (5 bases). The CDR3 spans 16 residues. Between the trimmed V and J ends, which lost 1 base and 4 bases, there was a span of 16 bases. Germline V gene sequence: CDR1 SGHDN, CDR2 FVKESK. Combining the CDR3 with reference TRBV14 and TRBJ2-5 gives the whole variable domain EAGVTQFPSHSVIEKGQTVTLRCDPISGHDNLYWYRRVMGKEIKFLLHFVKESKQDESGMPNNRFLAERTGGTYSTLKVQPAELEDSGVYFCASSQVGAGHRETQYFGPGTRLLVL.

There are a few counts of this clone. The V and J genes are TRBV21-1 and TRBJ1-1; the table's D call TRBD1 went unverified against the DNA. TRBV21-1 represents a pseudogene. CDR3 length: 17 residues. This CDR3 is CASSNEQGAKMNTEAFF. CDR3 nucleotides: TGTGCCAGCAGCAATGAACAGGGGGCTAAGATGAACACTGAAGCTTTCTTT.

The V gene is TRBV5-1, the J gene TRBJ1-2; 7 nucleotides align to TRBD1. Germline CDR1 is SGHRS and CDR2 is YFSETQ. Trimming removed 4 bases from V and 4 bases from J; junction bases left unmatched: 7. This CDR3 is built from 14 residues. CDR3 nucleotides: TGCGCCAGCAGCCCGGAGGGACAGAGCTATGGCTACACCTTC. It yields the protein CASSPEGQSYGYTF. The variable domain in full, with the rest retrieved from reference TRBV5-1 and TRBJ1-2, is KAGVTQTPRYLIKTRGQQVTLSCSPISGHRSVSWYQQTPGQGLQFLFEYFSETQRNKGNFPGRFSGRQFSNSRSEMNVSTLELGDSALYLCASSPEGQSYGYTFGSGTRLTVV.

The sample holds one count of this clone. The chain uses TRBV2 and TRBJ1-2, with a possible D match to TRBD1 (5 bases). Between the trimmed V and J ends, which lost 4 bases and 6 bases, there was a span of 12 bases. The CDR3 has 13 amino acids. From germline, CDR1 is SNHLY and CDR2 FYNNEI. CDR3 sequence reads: CASSAGQRDGYTF. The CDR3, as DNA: TGTGCCAGCAGTGCGGGGCAGAGAGATGGCTACACCTTC.

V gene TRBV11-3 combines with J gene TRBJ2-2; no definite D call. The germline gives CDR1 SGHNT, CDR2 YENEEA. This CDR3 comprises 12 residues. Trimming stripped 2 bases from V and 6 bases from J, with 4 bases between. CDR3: CASSLTPGELFF. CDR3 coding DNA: TGTGCCAGCAGCTTAACTCCCGGGGAGCTGTTTTTT.

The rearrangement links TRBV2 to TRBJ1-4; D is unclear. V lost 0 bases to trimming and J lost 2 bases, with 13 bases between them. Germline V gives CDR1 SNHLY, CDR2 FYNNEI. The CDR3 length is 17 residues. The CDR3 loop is CASSEALRRTTNEKLFF. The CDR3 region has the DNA TGTGCCAGCAGTGAAGCGCTTCGAAGGACTACTAATGAAAAACTGTTTTTT.

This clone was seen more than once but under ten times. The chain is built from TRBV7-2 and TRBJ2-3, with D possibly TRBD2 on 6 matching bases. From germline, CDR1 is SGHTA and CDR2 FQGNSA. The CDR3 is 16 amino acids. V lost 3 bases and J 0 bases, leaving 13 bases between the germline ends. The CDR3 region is CASSFISGGSTDTQYF. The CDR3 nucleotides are TGTGCCAGCAGCTTTATCAGCGGAGGGAGCACAGATACGCAGTATTTT.

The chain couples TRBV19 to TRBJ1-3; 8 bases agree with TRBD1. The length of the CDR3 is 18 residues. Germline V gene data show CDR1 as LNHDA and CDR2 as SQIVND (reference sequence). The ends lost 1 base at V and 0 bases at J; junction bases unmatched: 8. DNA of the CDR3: TGTGCCAGTAGTATAGGCCGGGACAGGCCTAACTCTGGAAACACCATATATTTT. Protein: CASSIGRDRPNSGNTIYF.